What follows describes a single TCR beta chain. Primers for the PCR totalled 60 Vbeta and 13 Jbeta. Clones were sequenced by immunoSEQ multiplex PCR, and TCRdb holds only the in-frame ones, with some missing. The table includes 150,000 to 200,000 clones, around three quarters detected once. The sample belongs to a study of cytomegalovirus exposure and HLA in healthy donors. The CDR3 length is 16 residues. From germline, CDR1 is SGHNT and CDR2 YYREEE (reference sequence). V lost 4 bases and J lost 4; bases outside the gene matches: 6. Material for sequencing was PBMCs. The chain is built from TRBV5-4 and TRBJ2-1; TRBD2 matches 12 bases. The clonotype was recovered from a woman in her thirties or forties in good health and CMV-seronegative. CDR3 protein: CASSPSSGRGYNEQFF. The CDR3 DNA reads as TGTGCCAGCAGCCCTTCTAGCGGGAGGGGTTACAATGAGCAGTTCTTC.